Many counts were recorded for the clone carrying this T cell receptor beta chain. The antigen is undetermined. V gave up 5 bases and J gave up 7 bases, with 15 bases separating them. Germline V lookup: CDR1 SGHTA, CDR2 FQGNSA. This CDR3 spans 15 amino acids. TCRdb called the reads again in MiXCR, with one record for every CDR3 protein. This sample carries around 81,000 distinct CDR3 sequences, approximately 42% of them seen once, and the ten largest clones take approximately 93%. The source of the sample is a study of T cell repertoires in cytomegalovirus infection. The overall study: Well-studied HLA-B-restricted epitopes and recently identified HLA-C-restricted epitopes of CMV were both used in the study.

Whole-study findings and limits: Carriers of CMV and the relevant HLA type were discriminated by public TCR beta frequency.

The rearrangement links TRBV7-2 to TRBJ1-6; D may be TRBD1 (5 bases). The input for sequencing was CD8+ T cells from cultured PBMCs, taken from culture after CMV antigen stimulation. This receptor was taken from a human donor in good health (CMV status not recorded). Some clones in this sample may be carry-over from other donors' samples. The CDR3 protein is CASSQTTDLNSPLHF. For the CDR3, the DNA is TGTGCCAGCAGCCAAACGACAGACCTCAATTCACCCCTCCACTTT. Supplemented by reference TRBV7-2 and TRBJ1-6, the full variable domain reads GAGVSQSPSNKVTEKGKDVELRCDPISGHTALYWYRQSLGQGLEFLIYFQGNSAPDKSGLPSDRFSAERTGGSVSTLTIQRTQQEDSAVYLCASSQTTDLNSPLHFGNGTRLTVT.